The 27 T cell receptor beta chains below were found in one sample sequenced in a study of Ad26.COV2.S vaccination and SARS-CoV-2 variants. The repertoire was sequenced with immunoSEQ multiplex PCR; TCRdb's copy has only in-frame clones and lacks some. The data show approximately 97,000 clones, around 81% seen once. The input for sequencing was peripheral blood, taken after recovery from COVID-19. These receptors originate from a human donor who had recovered from COVID-19.

There are a few counts of this clone. This rearrangement joins TRBV28 to TRBJ1-4, with D tentatively TRBD1 (6 bases). This CDR3 spans 15 amino acids. V gave up 7 bases and J gave up 0 bases, with 12 bases separating them. CDR1 and CDR2 (germline): MDHEN, SYDVKM. DNA of the CDR3: TGTGCCAGCAAGGGGGAGGGACCAACTAATGAAAAACTGTTTTTT. Encoded protein: CASKGEGPTNEKLFF.

V gene TRBV30 combines with J gene TRBJ2-1; 10 bases agree with TRBD2. V gave up 5 bases and J gave up 8 bases; unmatched junction bases: 3. Per the germline V gene, CDR1 is GTSNPN and CDR2 is SVGIG (reference sequence). The CDR3 is made up of 12 amino acids. The CDR3 bases are TGTGCCTGGGGACTAGCGGACTATGAGCAGTTCTTC. Translating gives CAWGLADYEQFF.

The rearrangement links TRBV9 to TRBJ2-7, with 7 positions matching TRBD1. The V gene end was trimmed by 4 bases and the J gene end by 1 base; junction bases not matched to a gene: 11. CDR1 is SGDLS, CDR2 YYNGEE, per germline. The CDR3 has 16 amino acids. The CDR3 region is CASSPTQGVRSYEQYF. Here the CDR3 DNA reads TGTGCCAGCAGCCCGACTCAGGGGGTGAGATCCTACGAGCAGTACTTC.

This clone showed up just once. This chain joins TRBV5-1 and TRBJ2-5, with 8 nucleotides matching TRBD1. With V trimmed by 4 bases and J by 5 bases, 7 bases remained unmatched. CDR1 SGHRS and CDR2 YFSETQ come from the germline V gene. This CDR3 contains 14 residues. The CDR3 DNA is TGCGCCAGCAGCCCCGAGACAGGGGTTGAGACCCAGTACTTC. Translated, it gives CASSPETGVETQYF.

The rearrangement links TRBV9 to TRBJ1-4; D possibly corresponds to TRBD1 (6 bases). The CDR3 spans 15 residues. Trimming took 1 base from V and 2 from J, leaving 9 bases between them. The germline gives CDR1 SGDLS, CDR2 YYNGEE. The CDR3 coding sequence is TGTGCCAGCAGCGTAAGGGGGACCACTAATGAAAAACTGTTTTTT. It specifies CASSVRGTTNEKLFF.

The rearrangement uses TRBV5-3 and TRBJ1-3; D unclear. TRBV5-3 has ORF status, its function being uncertain. CDR3 length: 12 residues. V shed 3 bases and J shed 8 bases, with 9 bases lying between them. The CDR3 region is CARSYYFYTIYF. CDR3 in DNA: TGTGCCAGAAGCTATTACTTTTACACCATATATTTT.

V usage is TRBV6-5 and J usage is TRBJ1-2; TRBD1 aligns across 9 bases. Germline CDR1 MNHEY, CDR2 SVGAGI. V shed 7 bases and J 2 bases; nucleotides not matched to a gene: 8. This CDR3 is built from 15 residues. In DNA form, the CDR3 reads TGTGCCAGCAAGATAGTACAGGGGGCGAACTATGGCTACACCTTC. Translated, it gives CASKIVQGANYGYTF.

The chain recombines TRBV29-1 with TRBJ2-7; 7 positions match TRBD1. Germline values: CDR1 SQVTM, CDR2 ANQGSEA. With V trimmed by 7 bases and J by 5 bases, 8 bases remained unmatched. CDR3 length: 12 amino acids. The chain's CDR3 is CSATGTDHEQYF. CDR3 bases: TGCAGCGCCACCGGGACAGACCACGAGCAGTACTTC.

The genes are TRBV28 and TRBJ2-5, with TRBD2 as a possible D gene (5 bases). The germline V gene has CDR1 MDHEN and CDR2 SYDVKM. Deletions cut 2 bases from V and 7 bases from J, with 8 bases between. This CDR3 has 12 amino acids. The CDR3 spells CASSLARGTQYF. The CDR3 region has the DNA TGTGCCAGCAGTTTAGCTCGGGGGACCCAGTACTTC.

The V call is TRBV21-1, the J call TRBJ2-3; the tabulated D call, TRBD1, remains unverified against the DNA. TRBV21-1 is a pseudogene. The CDR3 spans 16 residues. CDR3 region: CASSKVRQGSTDTQYF. CDR3 bases: TGTGCCAGCAGCAAAGTGAGGCAGGGTAGCACAGATACGCAGTATTTT.

This clone appeared once. V is TRBV5-1 and J is TRBJ1-5; 8 bases match TRBD1. The CDR3 sequence is 16 residues long. The V gene's germline CDR1 is SGHRS and CDR2 YFSETQ. The ends lost 1 base at V and 6 bases at J; junction bases unmatched: 9. CDR3 protein: CASSLSGQGLGQPQHF. The CDR3 nucleotides are TGCGCCAGCAGCTTGTCCGGACAGGGACTAGGTCAGCCCCAGCATTTT.

This clone was found a few times. The V and J genes are TRBV29-1 and TRBJ1-1; D gene uncertain. This CDR3 has 14 amino acids. V was cut by 4 bases and J by 0 bases, with 12 bases left in between. Germline lookup yields CDR1 SQVTM and CDR2 ANQGSEA. In nucleotides, the CDR3 is TGCAGCGTTGCCAGTCGGCCTATGAACACTGAAGCTTTCTTT. As protein: CSVASRPMNTEAFF. The full variable domain, completed using reference TRBV29-1 and TRBJ1-1, is SAVISQKPSRDICQRGTSLTIQCQVDSQVTMMFWYRQQPGQSLTLIATANQGSEATYESGFVIDKFPISRPNLTFSTLTVSNMSPEDSSIYLCSVASRPMNTEAFFGQGTRLTVV.

The rearrangement joins TRBV24-1 to TRBJ1-5; D not certain. Trimming pared 0 bases from V and 5 bases from J, leaving 7 bases between. Looked up from germline, CDR1 is KGHDR and CDR2 is SFDVKD. This CDR3 is 14 amino acids long. The CDR3 coding sequence is TGTGCCACCAGTGATTTGATTGGCGATCAGCCCCAGCATTTT. This encodes CATSDLIGDQPQHF.

The chain employs TRBV20-1 and TRBJ2-2; D possibly corresponds to TRBD1 (5 bases). CDR3 size: 14 residues. The V end lost 3 bases, the J end lost 4 bases, and 12 bases lay between the germline ends. From germline, CDR1 is DFQATT and CDR2 SNEGSKA (reference sequence). The CDR3 here is CSASEGAGTGELFF. The CDR3 nucleotides read TGCAGTGCTAGTGAAGGGGCCGGCACCGGGGAGCTGTTTTTT.

This clone was recorded once. The DNA of the CDR3 is TGTGCCAGCAGTGGTAGCGGGGGCCACTCCTACAATGAGCAGTTCTTC. Translation: CASSGSGGHSYNEQFF. The chain recombines TRBV28 with TRBJ2-1; TRBD2 matches at 9 bases. Germline values: CDR1 MDHEN, CDR2 SYDVKM. The trim removed 5 bases at V and 0 bases at J, leaving 5 bases unmatched. CDR3 length equals 16 residues.

V gene TRBV20-1 combines with J gene TRBJ1-1; no definite D call. CDR1 DFQATT and CDR2 SNEGSKA come from the germline V gene (reference sequence). Trimming pared 3 bases from V and 7 bases from J, leaving 9 bases between. The CDR3 extends over 11 amino acids. This CDR3 is CSARGWDEAFF. The CDR3 bases are TGCAGTGCTAGGGGGTGGGATGAAGCTTTCTTT.

This chain uses TRBV12-3 or TRBV12-4 with TRBJ1-2; 7 positions agree with TRBD1. This CDR3 has 13 residues. The junction had 4 bases not matched to a gene; V was cut back by 6 bases and J by 3 bases. The CDR3 coding sequence is TGTGCCAGCAGCCCAACAGGGGACTATGGCTACACCTTC. Amino acid sequence: CASSPTGDYGYTF.

The V gene is TRBV12-1, the J gene TRBJ2-7; TRBD1, the D gene given by the table, was not confirmed from the DNA. TRBV12-1 is termed a pseudogene. The CDR3 totals 16 residues. CDR3 nucleotide sequence: TGTGCCAGCAGCTTTCCCGGGACAGGGACTACCTACGAGCAGTACTTC. This gives the protein CASSFPGTGTTYEQYF.

This sequence joins TRBV15 and TRBJ2-2; a possible D gene is TRBD2 (5 bases). Deletions cut 0 bases from V and 6 bases from J, with 14 bases between. Germline V gene data show CDR1 as LNHNV and CDR2 as YYDKDF (reference sequence). This CDR3 is 16 amino acids long. CDR3 region: CATSRDLPGTAGELFF. CDR3 coding DNA: TGTGCCACCAGCAGAGATCTTCCGGGAACGGCCGGGGAGCTGTTTTTT.

This clone was recorded only once. The chain links TRBV28 to TRBJ1-1, with D perhaps matching TRBD1 (5 bases). Germline values: CDR1 MDHEN, CDR2 SYDVKM. The CDR3 totals 12 residues. The V gene lost 6 bases and the J gene lost 4 bases, with 9 bases spanning the gap. The chain's CDR3 is CASSARVTEAFF. CDR3 bases: TGTGCCAGCAGCGCCAGGGTCACTGAAGCTTTCTTT.

The rearrangement links TRBV30 to TRBJ2-5; the D is unclear. Per germline, CDR1 GTSNPN and CDR2 SVGIG (reference sequence). This CDR3 contains 11 residues. V was clipped by 2 bases and J by 4 bases, with 5 bases between them. In nucleotides, the CDR3 is TGTGCCTGGAGTATAACAGAGACCCAGTACTTC. This sequence encodes CAWSITETQYF.

The table lists this clone with a count of one. The V gene is TRBV19, the J gene TRBJ2-3, with 10 bases that match TRBD2. The J segment lost 2 bases and the V segment lost 6 bases, leaving 8 bases of the junction unmatched. The CDR3 is 16 residues long. CDR1 is LNHDA, CDR2 SQIVND, per germline (reference sequence). Here the CDR3 reads CASRALSGGPTDTQYF. CDR3 sequence (DNA): TGTGCCAGTAGAGCTCTTAGCGGGGGGCCCACAGATACGCAGTATTTT. The complete variable domain, with remaining parts taken from reference TRBV19 and TRBJ2-3, reads DGGITQSPKYLFRKEGQNVTLSCEQNLNHDAMYWYRQDPGQGLRLIYYSQIVNDFQKGDIAEGYSVSREKKESFPLTVTSAQKNPTAFYLCASRALSGGPTDTQYFGPGTRLTVL.

This chain uses TRBV6-6 with TRBJ2-2; unclear D gene. The CDR3 has 13 residues. Germline CDR1 reads MNHNY; CDR2 reads SVGAGI (reference sequence). V was clipped by 5 bases and J by 1 base, with 5 bases between them. CDR3 sequence reads: CASSRQNTGELFF. For the CDR3, the DNA is TGTGCCAGCAGTCGACAGAACACCGGGGAGCTGTTTTTT.

The rearrangement uses TRBV6-1 and TRBJ1-1; TRBD1 is a possible D gene (5 bases). Germline lookup yields CDR1 MNHNS and CDR2 SASEGT. Trimming removed 2 bases at V and 1 base at J, with 11 bases between. This CDR3 is 15 amino acids long. The CDR3 sequence: CASSEWGDSNTEAFF. The CDR3 DNA reads TGTGCCAGCAGTGAATGGGGGGATTCGAACACTGAAGCTTTCTTT.

In this sample, this clone turned up once. This chain connects TRBV4-2 to TRBJ2-4, with 7 bases identical to TRBD2. J lost 1 base, V lost 1 base, and 10 bases had no gene match. Germline CDR1 and CDR2: LGHNA and YNFKEQ. The CDR3 loop spans 18 amino acids. The CDR3 here is CASSQGQSGGGAKNIQYF. CDR3 coding DNA: TGTGCCAGCAGCCAAGGCCAGTCCGGCGGGGGTGCCAAAAACATTCAGTACTTC.

The V gene is TRBV28, the J gene TRBJ2-7; D unresolved. This CDR3 has 12 residues. V dropped 2 bases and J dropped 2 bases, with 4 bases sitting between them. From germline, CDR1 is MDHEN and CDR2 SYDVKM. CDR3 in DNA: TGTGCCAGCAGTTTAGGTGCCTACGAGCAGTACTTC. Protein sequence: CASSLGAYEQYF. Together with reference TRBV28 and TRBJ2-7, the CDR3 gives the full variable domain: DVKVTQSSRYLVKRTGEKVFLECVQDMDHENMFWYRQDPGLGLRLIYFSYDVKMKEKGDIPEGYSVSREKKERFSLILESASTNQTSMYLCASSLGAYEQYFGPGTRLTVT.

The V call is TRBV7-2, the J call TRBJ1-1, with 9 nucleotides matching TRBD1. Per the germline V gene, CDR1 is SGHTA and CDR2 is FQGNSA. The V and J ends lost 0 bases and 5 bases, in that order; junction bases with no gene match: 4. The CDR3 sequence is 15 residues long. The CDR3 region is CASSLAGQGWTEAFF. The CDR3 DNA follows: TGTGCCAGCAGCTTAGCGGGACAGGGTTGGACTGAAGCTTTCTTT. Full variable domain (missing parts from reference TRBV7-2 and TRBJ1-1): GAGVSQSPSNKVTEKGKDVELRCDPISGHTALYWYRQSLGQGLEFLIYFQGNSAPDKSGLPSDRFSAERTGGSVSTLTIQRTQQEDSAVYLCASSLAGQGWTEAFFGQGTRLTVV.